This T cell receptor beta chain was captured in a study of Graves' ophthalmopathy and Graves' hyperthyroidism. Amplification targeted the TCR beta CDR3 regions, with RNA transcripts as the source material. Investigators did first-round RT-PCR with HTBI primers, then second-round multiplex PCR. In TCRdb, the multiplex PCR reads were re-called with MiXCR into one record per CDR3 protein. The sample has 600,000 to 950,000 distinct CDR3 sequences; 40% are singletons. Study-wide points: The model reached around 64% sensitivity and roughly 72% specificity for predicting ophthalmopathy progression.

No donor had other autoimmune disease, uncontrolled infection, pregnancy or lactation. V dropped 0 bases and J dropped 3; count of bases not matched to a gene: 7. The CDR3 loop spans 15 amino acids. The V gene's germline CDR1 is DFQATT and CDR2 SNEGSKA (reference sequence). Details on this clonotype: What it binds is unknown.

The clonotype was recovered from an adult man with Graves' ophthalmopathy. The sequenced sample consisted of peripheral blood. The gene calls are TRBV20-1 and TRBJ2-7, with 8 bases identical to TRBD1. The CDR3, as DNA: TGCAGTGCTAGAGATATCGGACAGGGAAGCTACGAGCAGTACTTC. It translates to CSARDIGQGSYEQYF.